The 19 T cell receptor beta chains below were found in one sample sequenced in a study of T cells and copy number aberrations in small-cell lung cancer. Using immunoSEQ multiplex PCR, the repertoire was profiled, and TCRdb retains in-frame clones only, with some absent. The repertoire holds 450 to 500 clones, with about 86% as singletons. The material sequenced was tumor tissue. These receptors were collected from a man between 60 and 75 years old with small cell lung cancer.

The chain joins TRBV30 to TRBJ2-5; tentatively, D is TRBD2 (5 bases). Germline V gene lookup returns CDR1 GTSNPN and CDR2 SVGIG (reference sequence). The CDR3 loop spans 15 amino acids. The V end lost 1 base, the J end lost 1 base, and 13 bases lay between the germline ends. CDR3 DNA sequence: TGTGCCTGGAGTGGACTGGACTCACCCCAAGAGACCCAGTACTTC. Amino acids: CAWSGLDSPQETQYF.

The J gene is TRBJ2-7, the V gene TRBV27, with TRBD1 matching 7 bases. V lost 1 base to trimming and J lost 5 bases; unmatched junction nucleotides: 5. CDR1 is MNHEY and CDR2 is SMNVEV in the germline V gene (reference sequence). The CDR3 totals 14 residues. The CDR3 nucleotides read TGTGCCAGCAGTTTATTTGGACAGGCCCACGAGCAGTACTTC. Encoded protein: CASSLFGQAHEQYF.

V usage is TRBV12-5 and J usage is TRBJ1-5, with 11 bases aligning to TRBD1. The length of the CDR3 is 15 residues. Trimming cost V 7 bases and J 4 bases; bases outside gene matches: 6. Germline assignment: CDR1 LGHNT and CDR2 FRNRAP. The DNA for the CDR3 is TGTGCTAGTGCCTTGGGGACAGGGGGAAATCAGCCCCAGCATTTT. Residues: CASALGTGGNQPQHF.

The chain joins TRBV29-1 to TRBJ2-1; D is tentatively TRBD1 or TRBD2 (6 bases each). CDR1 and CDR2 from the germline V gene are SQVTM and ANQGSEA. The V gene lost 0 bases and the J gene lost 6 bases, with 15 bases spanning the gap. The CDR3 is 15 residues long. The CDR3 bases are TGCAGCGTTGAAGATCCGGGGGCTCTTAGCAATGAGCAGTTCTTC. Amino acids: CSVEDPGALSNEQFF.

The gene calls are TRBV9 and TRBJ1-5, with a possible D match to TRBD1 (5 bases). V shed 0 bases and J shed 1 base, with 8 bases lying between them. The germline CDR1 and CDR2 sequences are SGDLS and YYNGEE. This CDR3 is built from 15 residues. DNA of the CDR3: TGTGCCAGCAGCGTAGGGTGGGACAGCAATCAGCCCCAGCATTTT. It translates to CASSVGWDSNQPQHF.

In this sample, this clone turned up once. The chain recombines TRBV28 with TRBJ1-1; unclear D gene. This CDR3 comprises 13 residues. Per germline, CDR1 MDHEN and CDR2 SYDVKM. The germline V and J ends were trimmed by 6 bases and 5 bases, with 13 bases remaining between them. CDR3 loop: CASSSVGGTEAFF. As DNA, the CDR3 is TGTGCCAGCAGCTCAGTGGGAGGGACTGAAGCTTTCTTT.

The CDR3 bases are TGTGCCTGGAGTTCGGGGGGCACAAACTATGGCTACACCTTC. This encodes CAWSSGGTNYGYTF. V usage is TRBV30 and J usage is TRBJ1-2, with D tentatively TRBD1 (6 bases). Trimming removed 2 bases at V and 2 bases at J, with 12 bases between. CDR1 is GTSNPN and CDR2 is SVGIG in the germline V gene (reference sequence). This CDR3 has 14 residues.

This chain links TRBV30 with TRBJ2-7, with 9 bases aligning to TRBD1. V trimming: 0 bases; J trimming: 5 bases; junction bases outside the gene matches: 5. This CDR3 is built from 14 residues. Germline CDR1 GTSNPN, CDR2 SVGIG (reference sequence). The CDR3 DNA follows: TGTGCCTGGAGTGTCGGACAGGGGACCCACGAGCAGTACTTC. This codes for CAWSVGQGTHEQYF.

This clone came up a few times. This chain uses TRBV2 with TRBJ2-7; 8 bases line up with TRBD1. J was trimmed by 4 bases and V by 6 bases; bases with no gene match: 2. The germline V gene has CDR1 SNHLY and CDR2 FYNNEI. This CDR3 has 12 residues. CDR3 in DNA: TGTGCCAGCAGAGACAGGGGATACGAGCAGTACTTC. This sequence encodes CASRDRGYEQYF.

V gene TRBV9 combines with J gene TRBJ2-2; 8 bases align to TRBD2. Germline V gene sequence: CDR1 SGDLS, CDR2 YYNGEE. This CDR3 is 17 amino acids long. The junction had 10 bases not matched to a gene; V was cut back by 1 base and J by 5 bases. The CDR3 sequence is CASSVPTSGPVTGELFF. CDR3 bases: TGTGCCAGCAGCGTACCAACTAGCGGCCCTGTGACCGGGGAGCTGTTTTTT.

The chain links TRBV6-4 to TRBJ1-1; tentative D call: TRBD1 (5 bases). Germline V gene sequence: CDR1 MRHNA, CDR2 SNTAGT. The CDR3 is 13 amino acids. Trimming stripped 2 bases from V and 1 base from J, with 5 bases between. CDR3 residues: CASSDGANTEAFF. The DNA for the CDR3 is TGTGCCAGCAGTGACGGGGCGAACACTGAAGCTTTCTTT.

This clone was observed once. The genes are TRBV19 and TRBJ1-5, with D maybe TRBD1 (5 bases). Germline V gene data show CDR1 as LNHDA and CDR2 as SQIVND (reference sequence). The CDR3 has 13 amino acids. Trimming left V 11 bases short and J 3 bases short, with 14 bases between. CDR3 in amino acids: CAGGLGDNQPQHF. The DNA for the CDR3 is TGTGCCGGGGGGTTGGGGGACAATCAGCCCCAGCATTTT.

The chain joins TRBV2 to TRBJ1-2; D is ambiguous. The CDR3 covers 14 residues. The V end lost 3 bases, the J end lost 4 bases, and 12 bases lay between the germline ends. From germline, CDR1 is SNHLY and CDR2 FYNNEI. CDR3 sequence: CASSERGGSYGYTF. CDR3 coding DNA: TGTGCCAGCAGTGAGAGAGGAGGGTCCTATGGCTACACCTTC.

This clone has a single count. The CDR3, as DNA: TGTGCCTGGAATAGGGGGGAGAGAAACACCATATATTTT. Encoded protein: CAWNRGERNTIYF. The V gene is TRBV30, the J gene TRBJ1-3; possible D gene TRBD1, 6 bases. The V gene's germline CDR1 is GTSNPN and CDR2 SVGIG (reference sequence). With 4 bases removed from V and 5 bases from J, the gap between germline ends came to 12 bases. The CDR3 sequence is 13 residues long. Filled out from reference TRBV30 and TRBJ1-3, the complete variable domain reads SQTIHQWPATLVQPVGSPLSLECTVEGTSNPNLYWYRQAAGRGLQLLFYSVGIGQISSEVPQNLSASRPQDRQFILSSKKLLLSDSGFYLCAWNRGERNTIYFGEGSWLTVV.

CDR3 DNA sequence: TGTGCCAGCAGCCAAGATCTACAGGGGGCCTACGAGCAGTACTTC. Protein sequence: CASSQDLQGAYEQYF. This rearrangement joins TRBV4-2 to TRBJ2-7, with 8 bases aligning to TRBD1. CDR1 is LGHNA and CDR2 is YNFKEQ in the germline V gene. The CDR3 extends over 15 amino acids. V lost 0 bases and J lost 2; bases outside the gene matches: 3.

This clone was observed a single time. CDR3 sequence (DNA): TGTGCCAGCAGTCCGGGGGGGGAGACCCAGTACTTC. Translated: CASSPGGETQYF. The gene calls are TRBV6-6 and TRBJ2-5; 8 bases align to TRBD2. CDR3 length: 12 residues. The germline V gene encodes CDR1 MNHNY and CDR2 SVGAGI (reference sequence). V shed 5 bases, J shed 5 bases, and the junction held 1 base outside the gene matches.

This clone was seen a few times. The chain has TRBV9 and TRBJ1-3; TRBD1 agrees at 7 bases. J lost 3 bases, V lost 5 bases, and 2 bases had no gene match. Looked up from germline, CDR1 is SGDLS and CDR2 is YYNGEE. This CDR3 has 13 amino acids. The CDR3 loop reads CASRAGGGNTIYF. Here the CDR3 DNA reads TGTGCCAGCAGGGCAGGGGGTGGAAACACCATATATTTT.

CDR3 in DNA: TGTGCCAGCAGTAATCGGTTAGGGCAGCCCCAGCATTTT. Protein sequence: CASSNRLGQPQHF. The gene calls are TRBV27 and TRBJ1-5; no clear D gene. CDR1 and CDR2 from the germline V gene are MNHEY and SMNVEV (reference sequence). This CDR3 has 13 amino acids. V was trimmed by 5 bases and J by 7 bases, leaving 12 bases between them.

The rearrangement uses TRBV4-1 and TRBJ2-2; TRBD2 agrees at 9 bases. Trimming at V came to 0 bases and at J to 4 bases, leaving 0 bases not matched to a gene. The length of the CDR3 is 15 residues. From germline, CDR1 is MGHRA and CDR2 YSYEKL. The DNA of the CDR3 is TGCGCCAGCAGCCAAGATAGCGGGAGCACCGGGGAGCTGTTTTTT. Amino acid sequence: CASSQDSGSTGELFF.